The TCR beta chain described here comes from a study of T-cell reconstitution after alpha-beta-depleted transplantation in children. Using unique molecular identifiers, the investigators prepared the TCRbeta library. TCRdb redid the calling of the PCR reads with MiXCR, one entry per CDR3 protein. The sample consists of roughly 180,000 distinct CDR3 sequences, around 10% of them appearing once. The V gene lost 6 bases and the J gene lost 7 bases, with 13 bases spanning the gap. The CDR3 is 13 residues long. The germline gives CDR1 MDHEN, CDR2 SYDVKM. This clonotype has a count of ten or more. The TCR originated in a boy between 2 and 10 years old with acute myeloid leukemia, due to receive a stem cell transplant. The gene calls are TRBV28 and TRBJ2-1; maybe TRBD2 (6 bases). The starting material was PBMCs, obtained before TCRalphabeta/CD19-depleted stem cell transplant. DNA for the CDR3: TGTGCCAGCAGACAGAGAGGGAGGAATGAGCAGTTCTTC. It is translated as CASRQRGRNEQFF.